The T cell receptor beta chain under discussion was sequenced for a study of blood T cell repertoires in COVID-19. TCRdb keeps only in-frame clones here, not all; method: immunoSEQ multiplex PCR. The sample shows over 150,000 clones, about 86% of them seen only once. CDR1 and CDR2 (germline): SGHTA, FQGNSA. This CDR3 region has 14 residues. The V segment lost 5 bases and the J segment 4 bases; nucleotides outside the gene matches: 8. The source of this sequence is a man over 45 who had recovered from COVID-19. Specimen: PBMCs or T cells enriched from blood (not recorded which). The J gene is TRBJ2-7, the V gene TRBV7-2, with 7 positions matching TRBD1. DNA for the CDR3: TGTGCCAGCAGCAAGGACAGGAATTTGTACGAGCAGTACTTC. Its translation: CASSKDRNLYEQYF.